The clone carrying this T cell receptor (beta chain) was seen more than once but under ten times. What it binds is not known. This sample was included in a study of T-cell memory formation after mild COVID-19. On the study more broadly: Clustering of TCRs was largely donor specific.

CDR1 and CDR2 (germline): MNHEY, SVGEGT. The CDR3 length is 13 residues. V was pared by 0 bases and J by 3 bases, with 3 bases between. TCRdb reprocessed the 5' RACE reads with MiXCR, giving one entry per CDR3 protein. The data hold roughly 200,000 distinct CDR3 sequences, with about a fifth observed a single time. Study outcomes and limitations: Whether day 37 second-wave clones are SARS-CoV-2-specific was not confirmed. Largely, contracting CD4+ clones fell within CM and EM, and contracting CD8+ clones within EMRA.

The V and J genes are TRBV6-2 or TRBV6-3 and TRBJ2-1, with D uncertain. The sample was PBMCs or a T cell subset sorted from them (not recorded which). This TCR was recovered from an adult woman who had mild COVID-19 (a few samples of this study predate the infection). Cell type and time point are not known. CDR3 amino acids: CASSYSYYNEQFF. Here the CDR3 DNA reads TGTGCCAGCAGTTACTCTTACTACAATGAGCAGTTCTTC.